The following is a T cell receptor (beta chain) sequence with its context. This sample is part of a study of technical replicates of blood from a few donors. The repertoire was sequenced with immunoSEQ multiplex PCR; TCRdb's copy has only in-frame clones and lacks some. The data contain 80,000 to 100,000 clones, 95% to 96% of them singletons. The V gene's germline CDR1 is SGHNT and CDR2 YYREEE (reference sequence). CDR3 length: 13 residues. V lost 0 bases, J lost 8 bases, and 11 bases lay in between. The TCR was taken from a human donor in good health. This chain links TRBV5-4 with TRBJ1-2; a weak D match, TRBD1 (5 bases). The sample taken for sequencing was T cells isolated from PBMCs. As DNA, the CDR3 is TGTGCCAGCAGCTTGGGGTGGGGCCGGGGCTACACCTTC. Its translation is CASSLGWGRGYTF.